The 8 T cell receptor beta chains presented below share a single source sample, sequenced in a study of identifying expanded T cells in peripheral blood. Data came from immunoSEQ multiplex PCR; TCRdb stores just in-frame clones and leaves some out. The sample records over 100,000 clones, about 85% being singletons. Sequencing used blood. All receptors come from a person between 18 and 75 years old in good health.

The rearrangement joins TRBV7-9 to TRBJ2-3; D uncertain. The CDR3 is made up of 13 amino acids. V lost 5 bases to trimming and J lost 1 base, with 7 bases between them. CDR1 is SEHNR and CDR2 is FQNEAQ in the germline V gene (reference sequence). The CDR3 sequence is CASSQPGTDTQYF. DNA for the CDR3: TGTGCCAGCAGCCAACCGGGCACAGATACGCAGTATTTT.

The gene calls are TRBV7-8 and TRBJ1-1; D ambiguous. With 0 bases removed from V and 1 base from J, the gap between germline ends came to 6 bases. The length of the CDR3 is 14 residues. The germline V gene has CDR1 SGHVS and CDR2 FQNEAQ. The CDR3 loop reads CASSLAGGNTEAFF. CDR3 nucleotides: TGTGCCAGCAGCTTAGCGGGTGGGAACACTGAAGCTTTCTTT.

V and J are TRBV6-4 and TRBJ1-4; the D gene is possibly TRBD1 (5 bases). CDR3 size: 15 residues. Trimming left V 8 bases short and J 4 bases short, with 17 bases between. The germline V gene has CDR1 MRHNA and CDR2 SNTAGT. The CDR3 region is CASQSGQAHNEKLFF. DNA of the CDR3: TGTGCCAGCCAATCGGGGCAGGCGCATAATGAAAAACTGTTTTTT.

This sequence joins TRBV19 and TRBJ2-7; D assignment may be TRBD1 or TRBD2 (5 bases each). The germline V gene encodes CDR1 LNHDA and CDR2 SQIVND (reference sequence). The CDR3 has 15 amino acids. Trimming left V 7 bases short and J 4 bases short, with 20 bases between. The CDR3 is CASTPGTGSWYEQYF. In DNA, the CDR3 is TGTGCCAGTACCCCAGGGACGGGGTCTTGGTACGAGCAGTACTTC.

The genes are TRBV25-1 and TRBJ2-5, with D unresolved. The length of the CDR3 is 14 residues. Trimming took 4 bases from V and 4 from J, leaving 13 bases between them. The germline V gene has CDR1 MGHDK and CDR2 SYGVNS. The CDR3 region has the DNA TGTGCCAGCAGTGCTCTAAGAGGTCGAGAGACCCAGTACTTC. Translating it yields CASSALRGRETQYF.

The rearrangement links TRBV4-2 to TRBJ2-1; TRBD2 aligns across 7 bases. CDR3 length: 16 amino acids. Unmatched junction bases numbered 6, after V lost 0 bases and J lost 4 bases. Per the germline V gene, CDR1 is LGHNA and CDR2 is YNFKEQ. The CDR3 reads CASSQEAPSGYNEQFF. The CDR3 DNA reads TGTGCCAGCAGCCAAGAGGCCCCTAGCGGATACAATGAGCAGTTCTTC.

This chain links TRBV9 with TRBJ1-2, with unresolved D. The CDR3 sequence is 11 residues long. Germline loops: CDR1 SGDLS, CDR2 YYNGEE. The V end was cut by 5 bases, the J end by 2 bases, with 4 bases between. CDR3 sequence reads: CASSGNYGYTF. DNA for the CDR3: TGTGCCAGCAGTGGGAACTATGGCTACACCTTC.

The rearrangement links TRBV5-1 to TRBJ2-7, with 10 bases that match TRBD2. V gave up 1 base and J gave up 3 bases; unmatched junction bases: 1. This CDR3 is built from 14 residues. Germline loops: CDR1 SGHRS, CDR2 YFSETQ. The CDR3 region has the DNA TGCGCCAGCAGCTTGACTAGCGGGGTCTACGAGCAGTACTTC. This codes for CASSLTSGVYEQYF.